The subject of this entry is one T cell receptor (beta chain). Antigen specificity is unknown. Germline trimming cut 3 bases from V and 4 bases from J; bases unmatched to any gene: 6. CDR3 length: 17 residues. The germline V gene has CDR1 MGHRA and CDR2 YSYEKL. This entry belongs to a study of T cell responses to AZD1222 COVID-19 vaccine. Whole-study results and caveats: Most donors were white British and more were female, and clonal diversity was possibly underestimated.

Sequencing used immunoSEQ multiplex PCR; TCRdb keeps in-frame clones, though not all of them. The repertoire has around 80,000 clones, roughly 90% of them found once; the top ten carry 9.5% to 13%. V gene TRBV4-1 combines with J gene TRBJ2-1, with 13 bases identical to TRBD2. The receptor's source is an adult in good health. Material: peripheral blood, obtained on day 0 of AZD1222 vaccination. CDR3 amino acids: CASSQGLAGPAYNEQFF. As DNA, the CDR3 is TGCGCCAGCAGCCAGGGACTAGCGGGACCGGCTTACAATGAGCAGTTCTTC.